These 22 T cell receptor beta chains were all obtained from the same sample, sequenced in a study of cytomegalovirus exposure and HLA in healthy donors. The assay was immunoSEQ multiplex PCR, and TCRdb's table has in-frame clones only and misses some. The table includes about 250,000 clones, less than 90% detected once. Sequences were obtained from PBMCs. These receptors were collected from a man younger than 35 in good health and CMV-seropositive.

This sequence joins TRBV7-6 and TRBJ2-7; D is possibly TRBD1 or TRBD2 (5 bases each). There are 15 residues in the CDR3. Looked up from germline, CDR1 is SGHVS and CDR2 is FNYEAQ. Trimming took off 3 bases at V and 4 bases at J, with 16 bases between the two ends. The CDR3 coding sequence is TGTGCCAGCAGCTTGAGGGCCGGGGACCGATACGAGCAGTACTTC. This codes for CASSLRAGDRYEQYF.

The CDR3 loop reads CASSLGRGYTF. The CDR3 nucleotides are TGTGCCAGTAGTCTGGGCCGCGGCTACACCTTC. The chain joins TRBV19 to TRBJ1-2; D ambiguous. V was pared by 5 bases and J by 8 bases, with 9 bases between. The germline CDR1 and CDR2 sequences are LNHDA and SQIVND (reference sequence). The CDR3 loop spans 11 amino acids. Full variable domain (rest looked up from reference TRBV19 and TRBJ1-2): DGGITQSPKYLFRKEGQNVTLSCEQNLNHDAMYWYRQDPGQGLRLIYYSQIVNDFQKGDIAEGYSVSREKKESFPLTVTSAQKNPTAFYLCASSLGRGYTFGSGTRLTVV.

This clone is a singleton in its sample. This chain connects TRBV27 to TRBJ2-3; weak D call: TRBD1 (5 bases). From germline, CDR1 is MNHEY and CDR2 SMNVEV (reference sequence). V was shortened by 3 bases and J by 8 bases, with 18 bases between the two germline ends. The CDR3 loop spans 15 amino acids. The CDR3 protein is CASSFATATPGTQYF. Here the CDR3 DNA reads TGTGCCAGCAGTTTCGCGACAGCAACCCCGGGTACGCAGTATTTT.

The gene calls are TRBV5-1 and TRBJ2-2, with 10 bases that match TRBD2. The CDR3 has 16 residues. Looked up from germline, CDR1 is SGHRS and CDR2 is YFSETQ. Trimming at V came to 0 bases and at J to 4 bases, leaving 3 bases not matched to a gene. CDR3 in DNA: TGCGCCAGCAGCTTGGCACTAGCGGGACTCACCGGGGAGCTGTTTTTT. This encodes CASSLALAGLTGELFF.

The genes are TRBV9 and TRBJ1-2, with 8 bases aligning to TRBD1. Germline-derived CDR1 and CDR2 are SGDLS and YYNGEE. The CDR3 loop spans 14 amino acids. Trimming cost V 3 bases and J 7 bases; bases outside gene matches: 8. CDR3 loop: CASSAWTGMGGYTF. CDR3 nucleotide sequence: TGTGCCAGCAGCGCTTGGACAGGGATGGGTGGCTACACCTTC.

This clone was seen a single time. The V call is TRBV7-9, the J call TRBJ2-1; D remains ambiguous. Germline V CDR1 and CDR2: SEHNR, FQNEAQ (reference sequence). The CDR3 is made up of 13 amino acids. The ends were cut back, 5 bases at V and 9 bases at J, with 14 bases in the middle. CDR3 protein: CASSLPVGSEQFF. The DNA for the CDR3 is TGTGCCAGCAGCCTCCCGGTGGGATCTGAGCAGTTCTTC. The complete variable domain, with remaining parts taken from reference TRBV7-9 and TRBJ2-1, reads DTGVSQNPRHKITKRGQNVTFRCDPISEHNRLYWYRQTLGQGPEFLTYFQNEAQLEKSRLLSDRFSAERPKGSFSTLEIQRTEQGDSAMYLCASSLPVGSEQFFGPGTRLTVL.

This chain connects TRBV10-1 to TRBJ1-1; a weak D match, TRBD1 (5 bases). Between the trimmed V and J ends, which lost 5 bases and 2 bases, there was a span of 9 bases. In germline, CDR1 is WNHNN, CDR2 SYGVQD (reference sequence). The CDR3 is made up of 13 amino acids. Here the CDR3 DNA reads TGCGCCAGCAGTACGGGACTCAACACTGAAGCTTTCTTT. It is translated as CASSTGLNTEAFF.

This chain connects TRBV10-2 to TRBJ2-3; 8 bases fit TRBD1. There are 15 residues in the CDR3. The V gene's germline CDR1 is WSHSY and CDR2 SAAADI. J was trimmed by 2 bases and V by 3 bases; bases with no gene match: 4. The chain's CDR3 is CASSDQGAYTDTQYF. The CDR3 region has the DNA TGCGCCAGCAGTGATCAGGGGGCGTACACAGATACGCAGTATTTT.

The chain carries TRBV6-1 and TRBJ2-3; 10 bases agree with TRBD2. Trimming at V came to 6 bases and at J to 6 bases, leaving 6 bases not matched to a gene. CDR1 and CDR2 from the germline V gene are MNHNS and SASEGT. The CDR3 runs to 14 residues. The CDR3: CASRLAGGVDTQYF. The CDR3 DNA reads TGTGCCAGCAGGTTAGCGGGAGGTGTGGATACGCAGTATTTT.

The rearrangement links TRBV30 to TRBJ1-4; 7 bases match TRBD1. CDR3 length: 15 residues. Trimming cost V 1 base and J 8 bases; bases outside gene matches: 10. CDR1 and CDR2 from the germline V gene are GTSNPN and SVGIG (reference sequence). In DNA, the CDR3 is TGTGCCTGGAGTGCGGACAGGTCTCGAAGGGAAAAACTGTTTTTT. Protein sequence: CAWSADRSRREKLFF.

This clone has just one count. V gene TRBV7-2 combines with J gene TRBJ2-7, with 9 positions matching TRBD1. Germline V gives CDR1 SGHTA, CDR2 FQGNSA. This CDR3 is built from 14 residues. After removal of 1 base from V and 4 bases from J, the junction contained 2 bases not matched to a gene. The CDR3 sequence is CASSLEQGAYEQYF. The DNA of the CDR3 is TGTGCCAGCAGCTTAGAACAGGGGGCGTACGAGCAGTACTTC. Together with reference TRBV7-2 and TRBJ2-7, the CDR3 gives the full variable domain: GAGVSQSPSNKVTEKGKDVELRCDPISGHTALYWYRQSLGQGLEFLIYFQGNSAPDKSGLPSDRFSAERTGGSVSTLTIQRTQQEDSAVYLCASSLEQGAYEQYFGPGTRLTVT.

The V gene is TRBV4-2, the J gene TRBJ2-5; D not certain. Germline CDR1 is LGHNA and CDR2 is YNFKEQ. This CDR3 is built from 13 residues. V lost 1 base and J lost 2, with 5 bases in between. The CDR3 nucleotides read TGTGCCAGCAGCCAAGGGCCTCAAGAGACCCAGTACTTC. Protein sequence: CASSQGPQETQYF.

This chain joins TRBV6-1 and TRBJ2-7; 8 nucleotides line up with TRBD2. CDR3 size: 13 residues. The germline V gene encodes CDR1 MNHNS and CDR2 SASEGT. The ends lost 8 bases at V and 2 bases at J; junction bases unmatched: 5. The CDR3 region is CASHRGGPYEQYF. The CDR3 DNA sequence: TGTGCCAGCCATCGGGGGGGCCCCTACGAGCAGTACTTC.

V gene TRBV18 combines with J gene TRBJ2-1; D is unresolved. Germline V gene data show CDR1 as KGHSH and CDR2 as LQKENI. The CDR3 extends over 11 amino acids. V was trimmed by 3 bases and J by 10 bases, leaving 7 bases between them. CDR3 in amino acids: CASSPAFEQFF. CDR3 sequence (DNA): TGTGCCAGCTCACCGGCCTTCGAGCAGTTCTTC.

This clone was counted a few times. The V and J genes are TRBV27 and TRBJ1-2; 8 positions agree with TRBD1. The germline gives CDR1 MNHEY, CDR2 SMNVEV (reference sequence). Trimming took 5 bases from V and 5 from J; bases not matched to a gene: 4. This CDR3 spans 13 amino acids. CDR3 residues: CASSLTGAYGYTF. Here the CDR3 DNA reads TGTGCCAGCAGTCTGACAGGGGCTTATGGCTACACCTTC.

The sample holds a few counts of this clone. This chain connects TRBV2 to TRBJ2-7; D uncertain. The CDR3 is 11 residues long. Trimming stripped 4 bases from V and 6 bases from J, with 7 bases between. In germline, CDR1 is SNHLY, CDR2 FYNNEI. Here the CDR3 reads CASSGGREQYF. DNA for the CDR3: TGTGCCAGCAGTGGGGGTCGCGAGCAGTACTTC.

The chain links TRBV5-6 to TRBJ1-2; TRBD1 is a possible D gene (6 bases). Trimming pared 4 bases from V and 5 bases from J, leaving 18 bases between. The CDR3 has 15 amino acids. Germline V gene data show CDR1 as SGHDT and CDR2 as YYEEEE. This CDR3 is CASSLTGFELYGYTF. The CDR3 DNA reads TGTGCCAGCAGCCTAACAGGGTTTGAACTTTATGGCTACACCTTC.

A word on this clone: At one end, the junction sequence differs from germline, possibly due to a read error. The chain couples TRBV2 to TRBJ1-3; D remains ambiguous. This CDR3 spans 15 amino acids. Germline loops: CDR1 SNHLY, CDR2 FYNNEI. Written as DNA, the CDR3 is TGTGCCAGCAGCGAAGGAAGGTTAACTGGAAACACCATATATTTT. The encoded protein is CASSEGRLTGNTIYF.

The sample holds one count of this clone. V gene TRBV19 combines with J gene TRBJ2-7; D is perhaps TRBD2 (5 bases). The germline V gene encodes CDR1 LNHDA and CDR2 SQIVND (reference sequence). The CDR3 runs 13 residues. Trimming stripped 7 bases from V and 3 bases from J, with 13 bases between. CDR3 nucleotide sequence: TGTGCCAGTATGGAGGTGGGTGGCTACGAGCAGTACTTC. This translates into CASMEVGGYEQYF.

The chain carries TRBV6-1 and TRBJ1-1; tentatively, D is TRBD1 (5 bases). There are 16 residues in the CDR3. Trimming left V 4 bases short and J 3 bases short, with 18 bases between. Per germline, CDR1 MNHNS and CDR2 SASEGT. The CDR3 nucleotides are TGTGCCAGCAGTGTCCGGCAGGGAGAGAAGGACACTGAAGCTTTCTTT. Protein: CASSVRQGEKDTEAFF.

The V and J genes are TRBV19 and TRBJ2-1; TRBD2 aligns across 11 bases. Germline V gene sequence: CDR1 LNHDA, CDR2 SQIVND (reference sequence). V was clipped by 4 bases and J by 6 bases; unmatched bases: 8. CDR3 length: 16 amino acids. The CDR3 protein is CASSKVAGGWGNEQFF. The CDR3 DNA sequence: TGTGCCAGTAGTAAGGTAGCGGGAGGGTGGGGCAATGAGCAGTTCTTC.

This clone was seen a few times. The CDR3 here is CASSPPGADSGNTIYF. Written as DNA, the CDR3 is TGTGCCAGCAGCCCCCCGGGAGCCGACTCTGGAAACACCATATATTTT. V is TRBV7-9 and J is TRBJ1-3; D unresolved. Per the germline V gene, CDR1 is SEHNR and CDR2 is FQNEAQ (reference sequence). Deletions cut 5 bases from V and 0 bases from J, with 14 bases between. The CDR3 contains 16 residues.